Listed here are 18 T cell receptor beta chains from one sample, sequenced in a study of identical twins. TCRdb reanalysed the 5' RACE reads using MiXCR and keeps one entry per CDR3 protein. The table shows around 1.7 million distinct CDR3 sequences, with under 35% occurring only once. Sequenced material: cord blood. The receptors stem from a newborn girl in good health.

This clonotype appeared a few times. This chain connects TRBV6-6 to TRBJ2-7; 7 bases are shared with TRBD2. CDR1 is MNHNY and CDR2 is SVGAGI in the germline V gene (reference sequence). After removal of 5 bases from V and 7 bases from J, the junction contained 5 bases not matched to a gene. The CDR3 totals 12 residues. CDR3 region: CASSILGGEQYF. In nucleotides, the CDR3 is TGTGCCAGCAGTATACTGGGGGGGGAGCAGTACTTC.

V is TRBV30 and J is TRBJ2-7, with D tentatively TRBD1 or TRBD2 (5 bases each). The germline V gene has CDR1 GTSNPN and CDR2 SVGIG (reference sequence). V lost 1 base and J 4 bases, leaving 8 bases between the germline ends. The CDR3 contains 12 residues. The CDR3 reads CAWSEGTYEQYF. The CDR3 bases are TGTGCCTGGAGTGAAGGGACGTACGAGCAGTACTTC.

For the CDR3, the DNA is TGTGCCAGCAGCAAAGGGAGTTCCCACGAGCAGTACTTC. Protein product: CASSKGSSHEQYF. The V and J genes are TRBV21-1 and TRBJ2-7. TRBV21-1 is a pseudogene locus. This CDR3 has 13 amino acids.

This clonotype was detected only a few times. The chain carries TRBV10-3 and TRBJ2-3, with D unclear. Between the trimmed V and J ends, which lost 8 bases and 4 bases, there was a span of 10 bases. The CDR3 is made up of 12 amino acids. Germline V gene sequence: CDR1 ENHRY, CDR2 SYGVKD. CDR3 DNA: TGTGCCATCTCGGCAGGTGCAGATACGCAGTATTTT. It codes for CAISAGADTQYF.

A remark on this clonotype: A single base separates this from a much larger clone, so it may be a read error. This chain uses TRBV25-1 with TRBJ2-1, with D uncertain. There are 13 residues in the CDR3. Germline V gene sequence: CDR1 MGHDK, CDR2 SYGVNS. The ends were cut back, 6 bases at V and 10 bases at J, with 16 bases in the middle. CDR3 nucleotides: TGTGCCAGCAGAAAATCGGGCTCCTACGAGCAGTTCTTC. This encodes CASRKSGSYEQFF.

The J gene is TRBJ2-2, the V gene TRBV3-1; 8 bases are a match to TRBD2. Germline CDR1 and CDR2: LGHDT and YNNKEL (reference sequence). V dropped 0 bases and J dropped 13; count of bases not matched to a gene: 10. There are 15 residues in the CDR3. The CDR3 sequence is CASSQDGGLGARLFF. CDR3 in DNA: TGTGCCAGCAGCCAAGATGGGGGACTAGGGGCAAGGCTGTTTTTT.

The CDR3 nucleotides are TGTGCCATCAGTGAGGGACAGGGGGCAGAGACCCAGTACTTC. Its translation is CAISEGQGAETQYF. The chain employs TRBV10-3 and TRBJ2-5, with 11 bases that match TRBD1. J lost 4 bases, V lost 2 bases, and 0 bases had no gene match. CDR1 is ENHRY, CDR2 SYGVKD, per germline. CDR3 size: 14 residues.

This clonotype was seen only a few times. This chain links TRBV14 with TRBJ2-2; TRBD2 aligns across 7 bases. The junction had 0 bases not matched to a gene; V was cut back by 2 bases and J by 6 bases. Germline-derived CDR1 and CDR2 are SGHDN and FVKESK. The CDR3 is 13 residues long. The CDR3 sequence is CASSQTSAGELFF. Written as DNA, the CDR3 is TGTGCCAGCAGCCAAACTAGCGCCGGGGAGCTGTTTTTT.

The V gene is TRBV21-1, the J gene TRBJ2-7. TRBV21-1 is tagged as a pseudogene. This CDR3 comprises 15 residues. DNA of the CDR3: TGTGCCAGCAGCAAAGAAAGACAGGGCTCCTACGAGCAGTACTTC. Residues: CASSKERQGSYEQYF.

This clonotype was detected ten times or more. The CDR3 DNA sequence: TGTGCCAGCAGCCAAGGGATGGCCAGGGAGGTGAACTATGGCTACACCTTC. This codes for CASSQGMAREVNYGYTF. V and J are TRBV4-2 and TRBJ1-2; tentative D call: TRBD1 (5 bases). The CDR3 is made up of 17 amino acids. V gave up 1 base and J gave up 2 bases, with 17 bases separating them. Germline loops: CDR1 LGHNA, CDR2 YNFKEQ.

The rearrangement joins TRBV5-1 to TRBJ2-1, with D possibly TRBD2 on 6 matching bases. There are 12 residues in the CDR3. Germline values: CDR1 SGHRS, CDR2 YFSETQ. V lost 5 bases and J lost 8, with 11 bases in between. CDR3 in DNA: TGCGCCAGCAGTCGTGGAGGGGATGAGCAGTTCTTC. Its protein is CASSRGGDEQFF.

This clonotype came up a few times. The CDR3 DNA reads as TGTGCCAGCAGCAAGGGGGGCAGGCCGAAGACTAACTATGGCTACACCTTC. It yields the protein CASSKGGRPKTNYGYTF. The rearrangement joins TRBV21-1 to TRBJ1-2; no check of the table's D call, TRBD1, against the DNA was made. TRBV21-1 corresponds to a pseudogene. The CDR3 contains 17 residues.

This clonotype was detected many times. The chain couples TRBV5-6 to TRBJ2-3, with 7 nucleotides matching TRBD2. Germline V gene sequence: CDR1 SGHDT, CDR2 YYEEEE. The CDR3 is 16 residues long. With 6 bases clipped from V and 3 bases from J, the junction kept 13 bases outside the gene matches. The CDR3 sequence is CASTTFPGLPTDTQYF. CDR3 sequence (DNA): TGTGCCAGCACCACATTTCCGGGACTACCTACAGATACGCAGTATTTT.

The chain is built from TRBV28 and TRBJ1-5; tentatively, D is TRBD1 (5 bases). The CDR3 covers 19 residues. Germline-derived CDR1 and CDR2 are MDHEN and SYDVKM. Trimming left V 6 bases short and J 2 bases short, with 26 bases between. The CDR3 here is CASSELRDRGRYGNQPQHF. The CDR3 coding sequence is TGTGCCAGCAGCGAACTCCGGGATAGGGGACGGTATGGCAATCAGCCCCAGCATTTT.

This chain connects TRBV7-2 to TRBJ2-1, with a tentative D call TRBD2 (6 bases). The last part of the DNA fits TRBJ2-7 better; the J call may be wrong. Per germline, CDR1 SGHTA and CDR2 FQGNSA. The CDR3 is 17 amino acids. The CDR3 spells CASSYRTVFGGRNEQYF. The DNA for the CDR3 is TGTGCCAGCAGCTACAGGACGGTTTTCGGGGGAAGGAATGAGCAGTACTTC.

The DNA for the CDR3 is TGTGCCTGGAGCCCCTCCGGAAACACCATATATTTT. This codes for CAWSPSGNTIYF. This sequence joins TRBV30 and TRBJ1-3; D uncertain. The CDR3 sequence is 12 residues long. Germline values: CDR1 GTSNPN, CDR2 SVGIG (reference sequence). Trimming pared 3 bases from V and 4 bases from J, leaving 7 bases between.

This clonotype appeared once. A junction end diverges from the germline sequence, so it may reflect a read error. This CDR3 reads CAGSVLSYSQRVWANNEQFF. DNA of the CDR3: TGCGCCGGCAGCGTGCTCTCTTACTCCCAACGGGTATGGGCCAACAATGAGCAGTTCTTC. The chain joins TRBV5-1 to TRBJ2-1; D is undetermined. The CDR3 runs 20 residues. Germline V lookup: CDR1 SGHRS, CDR2 YFSETQ.

This clonotype has a handful of counts. This rearrangement joins TRBV2 to TRBJ1-5; D is uncertain. This CDR3 region has 14 residues. Trimming removed 7 bases at V and 1 base at J, with 11 bases between. Germline CDR1 reads SNHLY; CDR2 reads FYNNEI. In DNA, the CDR3 is TGTGCCAGCAATCCGAGCACGAGCAATCAGCCCCAGCATTTT. As protein: CASNPSTSNQPQHF.